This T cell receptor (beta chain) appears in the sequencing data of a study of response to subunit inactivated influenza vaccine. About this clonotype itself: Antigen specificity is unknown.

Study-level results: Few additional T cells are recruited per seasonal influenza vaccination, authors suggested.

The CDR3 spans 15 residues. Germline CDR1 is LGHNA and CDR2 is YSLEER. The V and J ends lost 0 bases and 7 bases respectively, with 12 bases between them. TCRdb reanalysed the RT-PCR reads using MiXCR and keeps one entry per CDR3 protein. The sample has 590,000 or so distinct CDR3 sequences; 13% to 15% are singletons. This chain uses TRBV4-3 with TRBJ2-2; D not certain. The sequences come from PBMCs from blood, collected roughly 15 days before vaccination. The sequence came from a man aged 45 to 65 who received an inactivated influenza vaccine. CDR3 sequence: CASSQDPKVIGELFF. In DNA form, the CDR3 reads TGCGCCAGCAGCCAAGATCCAAAGGTTATCGGGGAGCTGTTTTTT.